A selection of T cell receptor beta chains follows, all from one sample in a study of shared clonotypes between healthy human individuals. The data were produced by immunoSEQ multiplex PCR, yet TCRdb's version contains in-frame clones alone and is incomplete. The sample shows under 1,100,000 clones, about 75% of them seen only once. The material sequenced was memory CD4+ T cells sorted from blood. These receptors all stem from a man in his late teens or twenties in good health. Both conserved end residues are part of each CDR3. A D gene is named only where the DNA matches it firmly. Clone size, where shown, is once, few, many, or a class for clones that have expanded.

clone_size: -
d_call: -
j_call: TRBJ2-7
v_call: TRBV18
cdr3_nt: TGTGCCAGCTCACCACCGAAGGTGTCTCCCGAGCAGTACTTC
cdr3_aa: CASSPPKVSPEQYF

clone_size: many
d_call: TRBD1
j_call: TRBJ1-1
v_call: TRBV6-1
cdr3_nt: TGTGCCAGCAGCTTTACAGGGGTAACTTTCTTT
cdr3_aa: CASSFTGVTFF

clone_size: once
d_call: TRBD2
j_call: TRBJ2-1
v_call: TRBV14
cdr3_nt: TGTGCCAGCAGCCAAGGCGGGGGAGGATATGAGCAGTTCTTC
cdr3_aa: CASSQGGGGYEQFF

clone_size: -
d_call: -
j_call: TRBJ2-3
v_call: TRBV6-5
cdr3_nt: TGTGCCAGCAGCCCCGTAGTTTTTCCCACAGATACGCAGTATTTT
cdr3_aa: CASSPVVFPTDTQYF

clone_size: -
d_call: -
j_call: TRBJ2-7
v_call: TRBV7-6
cdr3_nt: TGTGCCAGCAGCTCAACCGCCGGGCGTCGGATTACACTTACCTACGAGCAGTACTTC
cdr3_aa: CASSSTAGRRITLTYEQYF

clone_size: -
d_call: -
j_call: TRBJ1-5
v_call: TRBV5-6
cdr3_nt: TGTGCCAGCAGTCCACAGGGAGGAGGCAATCAGCCCCAGCATTTT
cdr3_aa: CASSPQGGGNQPQHF

clone_size: -
d_call: TRBD1
j_call: TRBJ2-5
v_call: TRBV18
cdr3_nt: TGTGCCAGCTCACGGGACAGACAAGAGACCCAGTACTTC
cdr3_aa: CASSRDRQETQYF

clone_size: -
d_call: -
j_call: TRBJ2-3
v_call: TRBV7-9
cdr3_nt: TGTGCCAGCAGCTTAGGGGCAGGGAGAACAGATACGCAGTATTTT
cdr3_aa: CASSLGAGRTDTQYF

clone_size: -
d_call: -
j_call: TRBJ2-3
v_call: TRBV2
cdr3_nt: TGTGCCAGCAGTGAAGCACCTATAGCGGGCACAGATACGCAGTATTTT
cdr3_aa: CASSEAPIAGTDTQYF

clone_size: -
d_call: -
j_call: TRBJ1-3
v_call: TRBV5-1
cdr3_nt: TGCGCCAGCCGACAGGAGGGAAACACCATATATTTT
cdr3_aa: CASRQEGNTIYF

clone_size: -
d_call: TRBD1
j_call: TRBJ2-7
v_call: TRBV6-1
cdr3_nt: TGTGCCAGTAAGGGACAGGGGGCCTCCTACGAGCAGTACTTC
cdr3_aa: CASKGQGASYEQYF

clone_size: many
d_call: TRBD1
j_call: TRBJ1-2
v_call: TRBV4-3
cdr3_nt: TGCGCCAGCAGCCAAGATCCGGGCTCGACAGGGAGGCATGGCTACACCTTC
cdr3_aa: CASSQDPGSTGRHGYTF

clone_size: once
d_call: -
j_call: TRBJ2-1
v_call: TRBV4-3
cdr3_nt: TGCGCCAGCAGCCAGGGGGGTAGCTCTCATGAGCAGTTCTTC
cdr3_aa: CASSQGGSSHEQFF

clone_size: -
d_call: TRBD1
j_call: TRBJ1-2
v_call: TRBV7-9
cdr3_nt: TGTGCCAGCAGCCCATGGACAGGGTATGGCTACACCTTC
cdr3_aa: CASSPWTGYGYTF

clone_size: once
d_call: TRBD2
j_call: TRBJ2-7
v_call: TRBV25-1
cdr3_nt: TGTGCCAGCACTCCCGGGACTAGCGGGACCAACGTTCGTGAGCAGTACTTC
cdr3_aa: CASTPGTSGTNVREQYF

clone_size: -
d_call: -
j_call: TRBJ2-5
v_call: TRBV7-9
cdr3_nt: TGTGCCAGCAGCTTGCTTGTTCTGGGGGAGACCCAGTACTTC
cdr3_aa: CASSLLVLGETQYF

clone_size: few
d_call: -
j_call: TRBJ1-6
v_call: TRBV30
cdr3_nt: TGTGCCTGGAGTGCCATGCAAGGGAGCTCCTATAATTCACCCCTCCACTTT
cdr3_aa: CAWSAMQGSSYNSPLHF

clone_size: -
d_call: -
j_call: TRBJ2-5
v_call: TRBV7-2
cdr3_nt: TGTGCCAGCAGCTTAGGTCGAGAGACCCAGTACTTC
cdr3_aa: CASSLGRETQYF

clone_size: few
d_call: TRBD1
j_call: TRBJ2-2
v_call: TRBV5-1
cdr3_nt: TGCGCCAGCAGACAAACGACAGGGGTGAACACCGGGGAGCTGTTTTTT
cdr3_aa: CASRQTTGVNTGELFF

clone_size: few
d_call: TRBD1
j_call: TRBJ2-7
v_call: TRBV6-5
cdr3_nt: TGTGCCAGCAGATCACTAGGACAGGGGAAAGGCGAGCAGTACTTC
cdr3_aa: CASRSLGQGKGEQYF

clone_size: -
d_call: -
j_call: TRBJ1-1
v_call: TRBV6-1
cdr3_nt: TGTGCCAGCAGTGAAGCGTTAGGGCCCCAGGGGTTGAACACTGAAGCTTTCTTT
cdr3_aa: CASSEALGPQGLNTEAFF

clone_size: -
d_call: -
j_call: TRBJ2-7
v_call: TRBV2
cdr3_nt: TGTGCCAGCAAAGGGGGAGGGGGCTACGAGCAGTACTTC
cdr3_aa: CASKGGGGYEQYF

clone_size: -
d_call: -
j_call: TRBJ2-5
v_call: TRBV18
cdr3_nt: TGTGCCAGCTCACCACCAAAACGGGATTGGGAGACCCAGTACTTC
cdr3_aa: CASSPPKRDWETQYF

clone_size: -
d_call: -
j_call: TRBJ1-5
v_call: TRBV5-1
cdr3_nt: TGCGCCAGCAGCTTGCGGGGGGCCCCTAATCAGCCCCAGCATTTT
cdr3_aa: CASSLRGAPNQPQHF

clone_size: -
d_call: TRBD1
j_call: TRBJ2-7
v_call: TRBV5-1
cdr3_nt: TGCGCCAGCAGCTTCGGGACAGGGGGGAACTCCTACGAGCAGTACTTC
cdr3_aa: CASSFGTGGNSYEQYF

clone_size: -
d_call: -
j_call: TRBJ2-1
v_call: TRBV11-1
cdr3_nt: TGTGCCAGCAGCTGGGGGGCTGAGCAGTTCTTC
cdr3_aa: CASSWGAEQFF

clone_size: -
d_call: -
j_call: TRBJ1-2
v_call: TRBV30
cdr3_nt: TGTGCCTGGAGTGTAGCCAGGGAGACGAATGGCTACACCTTC
cdr3_aa: CAWSVARETNGYTF

clone_size: few
d_call: -
j_call: TRBJ2-3
v_call: TRBV19
cdr3_nt: TGTGCCAGTAGTACCTCCTCGGGTACGCAGTATTTT
cdr3_aa: CASSTSSGTQYF

clone_size: -
d_call: -
j_call: TRBJ2-7
v_call: TRBV18
cdr3_nt: TGTGCCAGCTCCCCTCTCCAGGGGGGTTCTTTCTACGAGCAGTACTTC
cdr3_aa: CASSPLQGGSFYEQYF

clone_size: -
d_call: TRBD2
j_call: TRBJ2-7
v_call: TRBV5-1
cdr3_nt: TGCGCCAGCAGCCCAACTAGCGTGGAGCAGTACTTC
cdr3_aa: CASSPTSVEQYF

clone_size: -
d_call: -
j_call: TRBJ2-7
v_call: TRBV7-2
cdr3_nt: TGTGCCAGCAGCTTAGTCCCGGGATCCTACTACGAGCAGTACTTC
cdr3_aa: CASSLVPGSYYEQYF

clone_size: -
d_call: -
j_call: TRBJ2-5
v_call: TRBV5-6
cdr3_nt: TGTGCCAGCAGCCCGGGACGAAGAGAGACCCAGTACTTC
cdr3_aa: CASSPGRRETQYF

clone_size: -
d_call: -
j_call: TRBJ2-3
v_call: TRBV4-3
cdr3_nt: TGCGCCAGCAGCCAAGATTCGGGACATTGGGCGTATCCGCAGTATTTT
cdr3_aa: CASSQDSGHWAYPQYF

clone_size: -
d_call: -
j_call: TRBJ2-4
v_call: TRBV30
cdr3_nt: TGTGCCCTAGAACAGGGTGACAAAAACATTCAGTACTTC
cdr3_aa: CALEQGDKNIQYF

clone_size: -
d_call: TRBD2
j_call: TRBJ2-1
v_call: TRBV7-9
cdr3_nt: TGTGCCAGCAGCTCGGGACTAGCGGGAGGACGGAATGAGCAGTTCTTC
cdr3_aa: CASSSGLAGGRNEQFF

clone_size: -
d_call: -
j_call: TRBJ1-3
v_call: TRBV6-5
cdr3_nt: TGTGCCAGCAGTTACTCTTCAGGGCCTGGAAACACCATATATTTT
cdr3_aa: CASSYSSGPGNTIYF

clone_size: -
d_call: -
j_call: TRBJ2-7
v_call: TRBV29-1
cdr3_nt: TGCAGCGTAGAGGACTTGACCTACGAGCAGTACTTC
cdr3_aa: CSVEDLTYEQYF

clone_size: -
d_call: -
j_call: TRBJ1-2
v_call: TRBV5-1
cdr3_nt: TGCGCCAGCAGGGCAGGTACAGACTATGGCTACACCTTC
cdr3_aa: CASRAGTDYGYTF

clone_size: -
d_call: TRBD1
j_call: TRBJ2-1
v_call: TRBV14
cdr3_nt: TGTGCCAGCAGCCCCACAGGGGGCTCCTACAATGAGCAGTTCTTC
cdr3_aa: CASSPTGGSYNEQFF

clone_size: -
d_call: -
j_call: TRBJ2-7
v_call: TRBV7-9
cdr3_nt: TGTGCCAGCAGCTTAGTGGAAGGGATCTACGAGCAGTACTTC
cdr3_aa: CASSLVEGIYEQYF

clone_size: -
d_call: TRBD2
j_call: TRBJ2-5
v_call: TRBV14
cdr3_nt: TGTGCCAGCAGCCCATTAGCGGGGGCCAAGAGGGAGACCCAGTACTTC
cdr3_aa: CASSPLAGAKRETQYF

clone_size: few
d_call: TRBD1
j_call: TRBJ1-1
v_call: TRBV11-3
cdr3_nt: TGTGCCAGCAGCTCGGGACAGGGGAACACTGAAGCTTTCTTT
cdr3_aa: CASSSGQGNTEAFF

clone_size: -
d_call: -
j_call: TRBJ2-7
v_call: TRBV27
cdr3_nt: TGTGCCAGCAGTTTAAACGTCTTCCCCTACGAGCAGTACTTC
cdr3_aa: CASSLNVFPYEQYF

clone_size: -
d_call: -
j_call: TRBJ2-3
v_call: TRBV7-9
cdr3_nt: TGTGCCAGCAGCTCGTATGACAGAGGGTTGGCAGATACGCAGTATTTT
cdr3_aa: CASSSYDRGLADTQYF